This paragraph covers one TCR beta chain sequence. The data stem from a study of preoperative IRX-2 immunotherapy in early breast cancer. With 5 bases clipped from V and 5 bases from J, the junction kept 6 bases outside the gene matches. The CDR3 spans 13 residues. Germline V gives CDR1 MNHGY, CDR2 SAAAGT. The protocol was immunoSEQ multiplex PCR, while the TCRdb copy is restricted to in-frame clones and leaves out a portion. Counted here are 8,500 to 14,000 clones, roughly 76% occurring once; the ten biggest clones make up about 6%. Treatment indicated: preoperative locoregional IRX-2 cytokine immunotherapy. Patients received preoperative, locoregional IRX-2 cytokine immunotherapy in a phase Ib study.

This chain uses TRBV6-8 with TRBJ2-7, with TRBD1 matching over 7 bases. This clonotype originated in a human donor with breast cancer. Sequenced here: lymph node tissue, sampled before IRX-2 immunotherapy. The CDR3 reads CASSRGQDNEQYF. The CDR3 coding sequence is TGTGCCAGCAGTCGAGGACAGGACAACGAGCAGTACTTC.